This is a list of T cell receptor beta chains from one sample in a study of regulatory T cells in long-lasting Graves disease. Each CDR3 protein is one row after TCRdb ran MiXCR on the multiplex PCR reads. Of 200,000 to 250,000 distinct CDR3 sequences listed, about 17% are singletons. The input for sequencing was peripheral blood mononuclear cells (PBMCs), taken at new diagnosis, from a patient treated with antithyroid drugs. All receptors come from a female donor with Graves disease. CDR3s include the opening cysteine and the closing phenylalanine or tryptophan. A D gene is named only where the DNA matches it firmly. Not every row has a clone size; where given, it reads once, few, many or a size class.

CDR3 length: 18
V gene: TRBV9
J gene: TRBJ2-1
clone size: NA
D gene: TRBD2
CDR3 DNA: TGTGCCAGCAGCGTAGAGGGGACTAGCGGGACCCTATCCAATGAGCAGTTCTTC
CDR3 protein: CASSVEGTSGTLSNEQFF

CDR3 length: 13
V gene: TRBV2
J gene: TRBJ1-2
clone size: many
D gene: TRBD1
CDR3 DNA: TGTGCCAGCAGGGGACAGTCAGCAGGCGGCTACACCTTC
CDR3 protein: CASRGQSAGGYTF

CDR3 length: 15
V gene: TRBV11-1
J gene: TRBJ2-5
clone size: NA
D gene: TRBD1
CDR3 DNA: TGTGCCAGCAGCTTCTTACAGGGGTCGCAAGAGACCCAGTACTTC
CDR3 protein: CASSFLQGSQETQYF

CDR3 length: 14
V gene: TRBV7-9
J gene: TRBJ1-2
clone size: many
D gene: NA
CDR3 DNA: TGTGCCAGCAGCTCCGCCGGGACGACATATGGCTACACCTTC
CDR3 protein: CASSSAGTTYGYTF

CDR3 length: 13
V gene: TRBV10-3
J gene: TRBJ2-7
clone size: many
D gene: TRBD2
CDR3 DNA: TGTGCCATCAGTGGGACTAGCGATAAAGAGCAGTACTTC
CDR3 protein: CAISGTSDKEQYF

CDR3 length: 15
V gene: TRBV7-6
J gene: TRBJ2-1
clone size: many
D gene: TRBD2
CDR3 DNA: TGTGCCAGCAGCGTACTAGCGAGTACCTACAATGAGCAGTTCTTC
CDR3 protein: CASSVLASTYNEQFF

CDR3 length: 16
V gene: TRBV16
J gene: TRBJ2-7
clone size: many
D gene: TRBD2
CDR3 DNA: TGTGCCAGCAGCCAATTTGGTGGACTAGACTTCTACGAGCAGTACTTC
CDR3 protein: CASSQFGGLDFYEQYF

CDR3 length: 15
V gene: TRBV20-1
J gene: TRBJ1-3
clone size: many
D gene: NA
CDR3 DNA: TGCAGTGCTAGAGATTCAGGGTGGTCTGGAAACACCATATATTTT
CDR3 protein: CSARDSGWSGNTIYF

CDR3 length: 12
V gene: TRBV19
J gene: TRBJ1-5
clone size: NA
D gene: NA
CDR3 DNA: TGTGCCAGTACCCGATCAGGTCAGCCCCAGCATTTT
CDR3 protein: CASTRSGQPQHF

CDR3 length: 16
V gene: TRBV4-1
J gene: TRBJ2-1
clone size: NA
D gene: TRBD2
CDR3 DNA: TGCGCCAGCAGGGCGTTGGGACTAGCGGGAGGGGGGGAGCAGTTCTTC
CDR3 protein: CASRALGLAGGGEQFF

CDR3 length: 13
V gene: TRBV27
J gene: TRBJ2-3
clone size: NA
D gene: NA
CDR3 DNA: TGTGCCAGCAGGGCCGGGGTTGGAGATACGCAGTATTTT
CDR3 protein: CASRAGVGDTQYF

CDR3 length: 15
V gene: TRBV11-2
J gene: TRBJ2-5
clone size: once
D gene: NA
CDR3 DNA: TGTGCCAGCAGCTTGGGGGGACGGTACCAAGAGACCCAGTACTTC
CDR3 protein: CASSLGGRYQETQYF

CDR3 length: 14
V gene: TRBV13
J gene: TRBJ1-2
clone size: many
D gene: NA
CDR3 DNA: TGTGCCAGCAGCTTAGGCTCACAGAACTATGGCTACACCTTC
CDR3 protein: CASSLGSQNYGYTF

CDR3 length: 14
V gene: TRBV11-3
J gene: TRBJ2-7
clone size: NA
D gene: TRBD2
CDR3 DNA: TGTGCCAGCAGCTTATTAGCGGGAGAAGATCAGCAGTACTTC
CDR3 protein: CASSLLAGEDQQYF

CDR3 length: 18
V gene: TRBV20-1
J gene: TRBJ2-1
clone size: many
D gene: TRBD2
CDR3 DNA: TGCAGTGCTACTTTGGGCAGAGGAAGCGGGAGCTCCTACAATGAGCAGTTCTTC
CDR3 protein: CSATLGRGSGSSYNEQFF

CDR3 length: 15
V gene: TRBV6-2/TRBV6-3
J gene: TRBJ2-3
clone size: many
D gene: TRBD2
CDR3 DNA: TGTGCCAGCAGGGACGGACTAGCGGGAGTAGATACGCAGTATTTT
CDR3 protein: CASRDGLAGVDTQYF

CDR3 length: 11
V gene: TRBV19
J gene: TRBJ1-4
clone size: many
D gene: NA
CDR3 DNA: TGTGCCAGTAGACAGGGAGAAAAACTGTTTTTT
CDR3 protein: CASRQGEKLFF

CDR3 length: 15
V gene: TRBV5-6
J gene: TRBJ2-1
clone size: many
D gene: NA
CDR3 DNA: TGTGCCAGCAGCTCCAGCGGTACATCCTACAATGAGCAGTTCTTC
CDR3 protein: CASSSSGTSYNEQFF

CDR3 length: 15
V gene: TRBV2
J gene: TRBJ2-3
clone size: NA
D gene: NA
CDR3 DNA: TGTGCCAGCACCCCTGTGCCCGCCCTGACAGATACGCAGTATTTT
CDR3 protein: CASTPVPALTDTQYF

CDR3 length: 18
V gene: TRBV28
J gene: TRBJ2-2
clone size: many
D gene: TRBD2
CDR3 DNA: TGTGCCAGCAGTCCTACAGCGGGAGGTTCTATGAACACCGGGGAGCTGTTTTTT
CDR3 protein: CASSPTAGGSMNTGELFF

CDR3 length: 19
V gene: TRBV28
J gene: TRBJ2-1
clone size: NA
D gene: TRBD2
CDR3 DNA: TGTGCCAGCAGTTTCGGCCTGGGACTAGCGGGAGTCCCCCTAAATGAGCAGTTCTTC
CDR3 protein: CASSFGLGLAGVPLNEQFF

CDR3 length: 16
V gene: TRBV4-1
J gene: TRBJ1-4
clone size: many
D gene: TRBD1
CDR3 DNA: TGCGCCAGCAGCCAAGATGGAGGGACAGCGTTCGAAAAACTGTTTTTT
CDR3 protein: CASSQDGGTAFEKLFF

CDR3 length: 14
V gene: TRBV2
J gene: TRBJ2-5
clone size: NA
D gene: TRBD1
CDR3 DNA: TGTGCCAGCAGCCGACAGGGTGGGGTGGAGACCCAGTACTTC
CDR3 protein: CASSRQGGVETQYF

CDR3 length: 14
V gene: TRBV6-2/TRBV6-3
J gene: TRBJ2-7
clone size: many
D gene: NA
CDR3 DNA: TGTGCCAGCAGATCAGGGTGGAGGACCTACGAGCAGTACTTC
CDR3 protein: CASRSGWRTYEQYF

CDR3 length: 15
V gene: TRBV18
J gene: TRBJ1-2
clone size: NA
D gene: TRBD1
CDR3 DNA: TGTGCCAGCTCACCTCTTCAGGGGGCGGCCGATGGCTACACCTTC
CDR3 protein: CASSPLQGAADGYTF

CDR3 length: 14
V gene: TRBV27
J gene: TRBJ2-2
clone size: many
D gene: NA
CDR3 DNA: TGTGCCAGCAGCCCAGGGTGGGGCTCCGGGGAGCTGTTTTTT
CDR3 protein: CASSPGWGSGELFF

CDR3 length: 14
V gene: TRBV5-1
J gene: TRBJ2-1
clone size: NA
D gene: NA
CDR3 DNA: TGCGCCAGCAGCTCCTTCGCCGTAGGCGATGAGCAGTTCTTC
CDR3 protein: CASSSFAVGDEQFF

CDR3 length: 13
V gene: TRBV7-9
J gene: TRBJ2-1
clone size: many
D gene: NA
CDR3 DNA: TGTGCCAGCAGCCCCCGGGATTTCAGTGAGCAGTTCTTC
CDR3 protein: CASSPRDFSEQFF

CDR3 length: 10
V gene: TRBV20-1
J gene: TRBJ2-5
clone size: NA
D gene: NA
CDR3 DNA: TGCAGTGCCTCACAAGAGACCCAGTACTTC
CDR3 protein: CSASQETQYF

CDR3 length: 15
V gene: TRBV5-1
J gene: TRBJ2-1
clone size: many
D gene: TRBD2
CDR3 DNA: TGCGCCAGCAGCTTGGGCGGGAGGGCCGTCAATGAGCAGTTCTTC
CDR3 protein: CASSLGGRAVNEQFF

CDR3 length: 15
V gene: TRBV9
J gene: TRBJ2-1
clone size: NA
D gene: TRBD2
CDR3 DNA: TGTGCCAGCAGCGCCCGGGACTACTCCTACAATGAGCAGTTCTTC
CDR3 protein: CASSARDYSYNEQFF

CDR3 length: 14
V gene: TRBV10-3
J gene: TRBJ2-5
clone size: NA
D gene: TRBD2
CDR3 DNA: TGTGCCATCAGTGCTAGCGGGAGAGGAGAGACCCAGTACTTC
CDR3 protein: CAISASGRGETQYF

CDR3 length: 16
V gene: TRBV9
J gene: TRBJ2-7
clone size: NA
D gene: TRBD2
CDR3 DNA: TGTGCCAGCAGCGTAGAGGGGACTAGCGGGAGGGCCGAGCAGTACTTC
CDR3 protein: CASSVEGTSGRAEQYF

CDR3 length: 13
V gene: TRBV28
J gene: TRBJ2-7
clone size: many
D gene: NA
CDR3 DNA: TGTGCCAGCAGTCCCACCGGAGGTAGTGAGCAGTACTTC
CDR3 protein: CASSPTGGSEQYF

CDR3 length: 14
V gene: TRBV20-1
J gene: TRBJ1-1
clone size: few
D gene: TRBD1
CDR3 DNA: TGCAGTGCTGGCCGGCGCACAGGGGGTGAGGGGGCTTTCTTT
CDR3 protein: CSAGRRTGGEGAFF

CDR3 length: 15
V gene: TRBV5-1
J gene: TRBJ2-1
clone size: few
D gene: NA
CDR3 DNA: TGCGCCAGCAGCTTGACGGCAGAAGGGATCAATGAGCAGTTCTTC
CDR3 protein: CASSLTAEGINEQFF

CDR3 length: 13
V gene: TRBV10-2
J gene: TRBJ2-7
clone size: many
D gene: TRBD2
CDR3 DNA: TGCGCCAGCAAGGGCGGGGGGCCCTACGAGCAGTACTTC
CDR3 protein: CASKGGGPYEQYF

CDR3 length: 14
V gene: TRBV20-1
J gene: TRBJ2-7
clone size: many
D gene: TRBD2
CDR3 DNA: TGCAGTGCTAGGTACCTAGCGGGAGGGGGTGAGCAGTACTTC
CDR3 protein: CSARYLAGGGEQYF

CDR3 length: 16
V gene: TRBV2
J gene: TRBJ2-5
clone size: many
D gene: TRBD1
CDR3 DNA: TGTGCCAGCAGTGCACCGACAGGGGGCATTAAAGAGACCCAGTACTTC
CDR3 protein: CASSAPTGGIKETQYF

CDR3 length: 16
V gene: TRBV19
J gene: TRBJ2-3
clone size: many
D gene: TRBD2
CDR3 DNA: TGTGCCAGTAGTGGACGGTGGAGCGGGGGCACAGATACGCAGTATTTT
CDR3 protein: CASSGRWSGGTDTQYF

CDR3 length: 13
V gene: TRBV20-1
J gene: TRBJ1-5
clone size: many
D gene: NA
CDR3 DNA: TGCAGTGCTAGAGTCAGGGAAGGTCAGCCCCAGCATTTT
CDR3 protein: CSARVREGQPQHF

CDR3 length: 16
V gene: TRBV19
J gene: TRBJ1-2
clone size: NA
D gene: NA
CDR3 DNA: TGTGCCAGTAGTATACCACGGGGCAGTAGTAACTATGGCTACACCTTC
CDR3 protein: CASSIPRGSSNYGYTF

CDR3 length: 14
V gene: TRBV6-7
J gene: TRBJ2-1
clone size: NA
D gene: NA
CDR3 DNA: TGTGCCAGCAGTCTTCCGGGAACCCACAATGAGCAGTTCTTC
CDR3 protein: CASSLPGTHNEQFF

CDR3 length: 15
V gene: TRBV12-3/TRBV12-4
J gene: TRBJ1-3
clone size: NA
D gene: NA
CDR3 DNA: TGTGCCAGCAGGCTTGTCGGACGGCCAGGAAACACCGTATATTTT
CDR3 protein: CASRLVGRPGNTVYF

CDR3 length: 18
V gene: TRBV28
J gene: TRBJ2-5
clone size: NA
D gene: TRBD1
CDR3 DNA: TGTGCCAGCAGTTTATGGCGTTTTGGGACAGGGGATACGGAGACCCAGTACTTC
CDR3 protein: CASSLWRFGTGDTETQYF

CDR3 length: 14
V gene: TRBV6-1
J gene: TRBJ2-1
clone size: many
D gene: NA
CDR3 DNA: TGTGCCAGCAGAGGTCGGACATCCTACAATGAGCAGTTCTTC
CDR3 protein: CASRGRTSYNEQFF

CDR3 length: 11
V gene: TRBV7-9
J gene: TRBJ1-1
clone size: many
D gene: NA
CDR3 DNA: TGTGCCAGCAGGGCAAACACTGAAGCTTTCTTT
CDR3 protein: CASRANTEAFF

CDR3 length: 13
V gene: TRBV10-3
J gene: TRBJ2-2
clone size: many
D gene: NA
CDR3 DNA: TGTGCCATCAACGCAGGGGGGACCGGGGAGCTGTTTTTT
CDR3 protein: CAINAGGTGELFF

CDR3 length: 14
V gene: TRBV19
J gene: TRBJ2-7
clone size: few
D gene: NA
CDR3 DNA: TGTGCCAGTAGTATAGGGCGGGCTTCCTACGAGCAGTACTTC
CDR3 protein: CASSIGRASYEQYF

CDR3 length: 14
V gene: TRBV30
J gene: TRBJ1-1
clone size: many
D gene: NA
CDR3 DNA: TGTGCCTGGACTATGCGATGGGGTGGCACTGAAGCTTTCTTT
CDR3 protein: CAWTMRWGGTEAFF

CDR3 length: 17
V gene: TRBV7-2
J gene: TRBJ2-3
clone size: NA
D gene: TRBD2
CDR3 DNA: TGTGCCAGCAGCGCGGGACTAGCGGGAGGGAATACAGATACGCAGTATTTT
CDR3 protein: CASSAGLAGGNTDTQYF

CDR3 length: 14
V gene: TRBV20-1
J gene: TRBJ1-1
clone size: many
D gene: NA
CDR3 DNA: TGCAGTGCTAGGAGGGGCCACTTGTACACTGAAGCTTTCTTT
CDR3 protein: CSARRGHLYTEAFF

CDR3 length: 14
V gene: TRBV6-5
J gene: TRBJ2-4
clone size: many
D gene: NA
CDR3 DNA: TGTGCCAGCAGTTACTCGGAGGGTCGGCCCATTCAGTACTTC
CDR3 protein: CASSYSEGRPIQYF

CDR3 length: 15
V gene: TRBV20-1
J gene: TRBJ2-5
clone size: many
D gene: NA
CDR3 DNA: TGCAGTGCCTCCGAGCGGGTCCCAGGCACAGAGACCCAGTACTTC
CDR3 protein: CSASERVPGTETQYF

CDR3 length: 15
V gene: TRBV13
J gene: TRBJ1-4
clone size: many
D gene: NA
CDR3 DNA: TGTGCCAGCAGCTTAGGCGTCCAACTGGGAGAAAAACTGTTTTTT
CDR3 protein: CASSLGVQLGEKLFF

CDR3 length: 16
V gene: TRBV6-1
J gene: TRBJ1-2
clone size: many
D gene: TRBD1
CDR3 DNA: TGTGCCAGCAGTGAATATCTCGGGACAGCCCTATATGGCTACACCTTC
CDR3 protein: CASSEYLGTALYGYTF

CDR3 length: 11
V gene: TRBV7-2
J gene: TRBJ2-7
clone size: many
D gene: NA
CDR3 DNA: TGTGCCAGCAGCCTCCTTTACGAGCAGTACTTC
CDR3 protein: CASSLLYEQYF

CDR3 length: 13
V gene: TRBV11-1
J gene: TRBJ2-1
clone size: many
D gene: TRBD1
CDR3 DNA: TGTGCCAGCAGCTGGGGACAGGCCAATGAGCAGTTCTTC
CDR3 protein: CASSWGQANEQFF

CDR3 length: 16
V gene: TRBV7-2
J gene: TRBJ1-1
clone size: many
D gene: NA
CDR3 DNA: TGTGCCAGCAGCTTAATGGGGGCCGGTCAGAACACTGAAGCTTTCTTT
CDR3 protein: CASSLMGAGQNTEAFF

CDR3 length: 15
V gene: TRBV29-1
J gene: TRBJ2-7
clone size: many
D gene: TRBD2
CDR3 DNA: TGCAGCGTCGGGACTAGCGGGATAGGAGCCTACGAGCAGTACTTC
CDR3 protein: CSVGTSGIGAYEQYF